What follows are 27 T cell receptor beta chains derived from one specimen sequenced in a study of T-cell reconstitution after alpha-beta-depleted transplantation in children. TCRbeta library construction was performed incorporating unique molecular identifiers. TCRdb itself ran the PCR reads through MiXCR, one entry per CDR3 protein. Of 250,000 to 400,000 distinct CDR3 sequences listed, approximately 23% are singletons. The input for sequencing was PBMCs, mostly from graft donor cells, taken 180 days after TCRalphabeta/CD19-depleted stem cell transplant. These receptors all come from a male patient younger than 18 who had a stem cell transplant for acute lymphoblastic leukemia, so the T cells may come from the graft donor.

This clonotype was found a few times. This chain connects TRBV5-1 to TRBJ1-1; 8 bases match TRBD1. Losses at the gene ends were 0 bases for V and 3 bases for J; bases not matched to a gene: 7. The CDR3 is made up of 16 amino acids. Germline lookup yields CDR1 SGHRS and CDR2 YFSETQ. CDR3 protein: CASSLAGGAGDTEAFF. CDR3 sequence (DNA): TGCGCCAGCAGCTTGGCAGGGGGCGCTGGGGACACTGAAGCTTTCTTT.

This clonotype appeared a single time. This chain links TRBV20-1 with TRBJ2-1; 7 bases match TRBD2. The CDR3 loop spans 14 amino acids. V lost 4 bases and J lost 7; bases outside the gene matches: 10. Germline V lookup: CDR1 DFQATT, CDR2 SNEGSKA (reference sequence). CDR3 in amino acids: CSAILSAGKNEQFF. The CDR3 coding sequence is TGCAGTGCTATTCTCTCAGCGGGAAAGAATGAGCAGTTCTTC.

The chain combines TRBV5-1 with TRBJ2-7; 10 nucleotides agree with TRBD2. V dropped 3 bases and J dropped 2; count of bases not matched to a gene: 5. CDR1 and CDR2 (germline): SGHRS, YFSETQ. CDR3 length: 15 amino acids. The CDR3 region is CASSSLAGGAYEQYF. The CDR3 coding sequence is TGCGCCAGCAGCTCCTTAGCGGGGGGAGCCTACGAGCAGTACTTC.

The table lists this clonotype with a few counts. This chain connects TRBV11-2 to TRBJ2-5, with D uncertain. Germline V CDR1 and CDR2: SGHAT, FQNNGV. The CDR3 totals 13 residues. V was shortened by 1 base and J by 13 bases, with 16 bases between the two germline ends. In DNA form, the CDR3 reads TGTGCCAGCAGCTTAGGCAATCATCGACCCCCGTACTTC. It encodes CASSLGNHRPPYF.

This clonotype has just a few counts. CDR3 bases: TGTGCCAGCAGCTGGGGTAGCGGCCCAAGGGATGAGCAGTTCTTC. It is translated as CASSWGSGPRDEQFF. The chain joins TRBV14 to TRBJ2-1; perhaps TRBD2 as D (6 bases). The CDR3 has 15 amino acids. Germline lookup yields CDR1 SGHDN and CDR2 FVKESK. V gave up 5 bases and J gave up 8 bases, with 19 bases separating them.

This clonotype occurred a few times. The CDR3 spells CASSPGSNYGYTF. The CDR3 bases are TGTGCCAGCTCACCAGGGAGTAACTATGGCTACACCTTC. V is TRBV18 and J is TRBJ1-2; D call uncertain. CDR1 is KGHSH, CDR2 LQKENI, per germline. V shed 2 bases and J shed 1 base, with 5 bases lying between them. This CDR3 has 13 amino acids.

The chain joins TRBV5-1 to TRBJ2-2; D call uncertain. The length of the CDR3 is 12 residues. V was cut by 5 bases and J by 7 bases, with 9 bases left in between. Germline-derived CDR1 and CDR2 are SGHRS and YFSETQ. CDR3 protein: CASSWTLGELFF. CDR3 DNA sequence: TGCGCCAGCAGTTGGACGCTCGGGGAGCTGTTTTTT.

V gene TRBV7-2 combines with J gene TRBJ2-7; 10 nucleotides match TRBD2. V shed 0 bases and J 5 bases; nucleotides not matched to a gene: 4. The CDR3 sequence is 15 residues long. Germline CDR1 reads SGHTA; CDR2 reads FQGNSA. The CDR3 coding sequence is TGTGCCAGCAGCTTAGCGGGTCTAGCGGGAGACGAGCAGTACTTC. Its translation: CASSLAGLAGDEQYF.

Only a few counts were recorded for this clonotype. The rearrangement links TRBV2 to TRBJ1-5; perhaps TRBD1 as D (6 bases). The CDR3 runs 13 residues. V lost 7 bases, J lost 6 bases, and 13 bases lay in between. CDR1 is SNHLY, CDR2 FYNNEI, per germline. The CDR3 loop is CASTRTESQPQHF. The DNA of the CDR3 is TGTGCCAGCACGAGGACAGAGTCTCAGCCCCAGCATTTT.

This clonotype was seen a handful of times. The CDR3 sequence is CASSQFATSGRASSYNEQFF. For the CDR3, the DNA is TGCGCCAGCAGCCAGTTCGCGACTAGCGGGAGGGCGAGCTCCTACAATGAGCAGTTCTTC. This rearrangement joins TRBV4-1 to TRBJ2-1; 14 bases agree with TRBD2. V lost 3 bases, J lost 0 bases, and 10 bases stayed unmatched. The germline CDR1 and CDR2 sequences are MGHRA and YSYEKL. This CDR3 region has 20 residues.

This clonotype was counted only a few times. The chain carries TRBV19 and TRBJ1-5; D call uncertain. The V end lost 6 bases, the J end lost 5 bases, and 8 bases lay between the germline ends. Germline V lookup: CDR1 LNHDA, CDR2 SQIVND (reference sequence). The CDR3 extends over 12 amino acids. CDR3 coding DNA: TGTGCCAGTAGGTTTGGTCATCAGCCCCAGCATTTT. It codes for CASRFGHQPQHF. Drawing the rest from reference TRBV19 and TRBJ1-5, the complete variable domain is DGGITQSPKYLFRKEGQNVTLSCEQNLNHDAMYWYRQDPGQGLRLIYYSQIVNDFQKGDIAEGYSVSREKKESFPLTVTSAQKNPTAFYLCASRFGHQPQHFGDGTRLSIL.

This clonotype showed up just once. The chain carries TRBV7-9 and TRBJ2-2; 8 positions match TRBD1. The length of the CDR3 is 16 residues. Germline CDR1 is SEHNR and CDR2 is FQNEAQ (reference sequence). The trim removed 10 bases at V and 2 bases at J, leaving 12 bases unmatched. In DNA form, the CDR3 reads TGTGCCACTATCCCCTCGGGACAGGTTAACACCGGGGAGCTGTTTTTT. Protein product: CATIPSGQVNTGELFF.

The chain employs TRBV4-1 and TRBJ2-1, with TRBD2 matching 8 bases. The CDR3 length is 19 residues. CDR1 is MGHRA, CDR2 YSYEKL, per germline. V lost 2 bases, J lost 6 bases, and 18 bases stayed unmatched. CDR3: CASSQTNSGISPSFNEQFF. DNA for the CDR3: TGCGCCAGCAGCCAAACGAATAGCGGGATCAGCCCCTCTTTCAATGAGCAGTTCTTC.

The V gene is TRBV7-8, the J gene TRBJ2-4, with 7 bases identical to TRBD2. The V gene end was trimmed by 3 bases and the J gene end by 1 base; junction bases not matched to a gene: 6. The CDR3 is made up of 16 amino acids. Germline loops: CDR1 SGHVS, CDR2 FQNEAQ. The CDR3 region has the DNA TGTGCCAGCAGCTTGGGGGGGAGACCGGCCAAAAACATTCAGTACTTC. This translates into CASSLGGRPAKNIQYF.

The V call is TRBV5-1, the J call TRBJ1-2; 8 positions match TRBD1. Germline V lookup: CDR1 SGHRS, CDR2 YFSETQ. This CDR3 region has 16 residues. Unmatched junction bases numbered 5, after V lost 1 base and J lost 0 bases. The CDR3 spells CASSLPGTGANYGYTF. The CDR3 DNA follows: TGCGCCAGCAGCTTGCCTGGGACAGGAGCTAACTATGGCTACACCTTC.

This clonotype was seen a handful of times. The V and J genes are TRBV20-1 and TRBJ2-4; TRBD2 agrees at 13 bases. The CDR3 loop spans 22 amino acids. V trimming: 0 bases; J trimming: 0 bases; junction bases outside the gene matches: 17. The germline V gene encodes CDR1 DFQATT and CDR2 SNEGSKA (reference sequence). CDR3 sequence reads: CSARDGLLAGGTGRSAKNIQYF. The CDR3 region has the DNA TGCAGTGCTAGAGATGGGCTACTAGCGGGAGGGACTGGGAGATCAGCCAAAAACATTCAGTACTTC.

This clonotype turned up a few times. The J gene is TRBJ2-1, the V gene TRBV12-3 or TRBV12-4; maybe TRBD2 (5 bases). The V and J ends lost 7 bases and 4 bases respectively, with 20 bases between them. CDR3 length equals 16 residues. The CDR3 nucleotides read TGTGCCAGCACTAAACGGGGTCGTCGGGCTTACAATGAGCAGTTCTTC. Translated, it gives CASTKRGRRAYNEQFF.

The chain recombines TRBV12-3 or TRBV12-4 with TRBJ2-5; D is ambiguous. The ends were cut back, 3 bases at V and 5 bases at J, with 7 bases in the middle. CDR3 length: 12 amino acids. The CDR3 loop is CASSFQWETQYF. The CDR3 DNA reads TGTGCCAGCAGTTTTCAATGGGAGACCCAGTACTTC.

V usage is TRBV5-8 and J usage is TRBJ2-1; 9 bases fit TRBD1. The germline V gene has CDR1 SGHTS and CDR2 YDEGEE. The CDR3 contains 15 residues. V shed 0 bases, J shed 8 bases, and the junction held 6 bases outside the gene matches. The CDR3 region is CASSLGPGQGYEQFF. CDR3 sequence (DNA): TGTGCCAGCAGCTTGGGACCGGGACAGGGATATGAGCAGTTCTTC.

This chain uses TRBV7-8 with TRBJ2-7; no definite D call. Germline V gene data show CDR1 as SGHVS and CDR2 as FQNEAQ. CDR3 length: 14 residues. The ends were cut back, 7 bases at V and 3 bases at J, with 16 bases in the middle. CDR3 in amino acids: CASNPHSINYEQYF. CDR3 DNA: TGTGCCAGCAACCCTCACTCTATCAACTACGAGCAGTACTTC. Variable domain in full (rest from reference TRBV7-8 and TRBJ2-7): GAGVSQSPRYKVAKRGQDVALRCDPISGHVSLFWYQQALGQGPEFLTYFQNEAQLDKSGLPSDRFFAERPEGSVSTLKIQRTQQEDSAVYLCASNPHSINYEQYFGPGTRLTVT.

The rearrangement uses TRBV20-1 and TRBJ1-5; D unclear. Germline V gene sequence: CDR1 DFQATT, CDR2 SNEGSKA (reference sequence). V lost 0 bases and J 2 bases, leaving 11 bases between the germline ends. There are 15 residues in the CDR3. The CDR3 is CSARDKLIGNQPQHF. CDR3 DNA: TGCAGTGCTAGAGATAAGTTAATCGGCAATCAGCCCCAGCATTTT.

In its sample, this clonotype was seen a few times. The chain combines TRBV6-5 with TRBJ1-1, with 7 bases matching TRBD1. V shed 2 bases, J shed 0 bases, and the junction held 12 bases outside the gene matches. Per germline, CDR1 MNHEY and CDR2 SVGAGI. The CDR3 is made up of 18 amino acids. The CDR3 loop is CASSYQHRSGTVNTEAFF. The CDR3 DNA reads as TGTGCCAGCAGTTACCAACACAGGTCCGGGACAGTGAACACTGAAGCTTTCTTT.

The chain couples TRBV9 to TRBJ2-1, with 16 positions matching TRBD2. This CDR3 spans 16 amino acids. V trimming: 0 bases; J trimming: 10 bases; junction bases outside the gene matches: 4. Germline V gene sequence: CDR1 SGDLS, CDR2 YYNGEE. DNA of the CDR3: TGTGCCAGCAGCGTAGTAGGGACTAGCGGGAGGGGCGAGCAGTTCTTC. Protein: CASSVVGTSGRGEQFF.

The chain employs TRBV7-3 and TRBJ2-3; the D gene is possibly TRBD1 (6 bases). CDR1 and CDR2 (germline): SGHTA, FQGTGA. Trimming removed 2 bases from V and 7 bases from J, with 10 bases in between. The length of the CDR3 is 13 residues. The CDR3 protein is CASSLPGHHTQYF. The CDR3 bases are TGTGCCAGCAGCTTACCGGGACATCATACGCAGTATTTT. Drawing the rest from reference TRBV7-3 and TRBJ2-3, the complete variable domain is GAGVSQTPSNKVTEKGKYVELRCDPISGHTALYWYRQSLGQGPEFLIYFQGTGAADDSGLPNDRFFAVRPEGSVSTLKIQRTERGDSAVYLCASSLPGHHTQYFGPGTRLTVL.

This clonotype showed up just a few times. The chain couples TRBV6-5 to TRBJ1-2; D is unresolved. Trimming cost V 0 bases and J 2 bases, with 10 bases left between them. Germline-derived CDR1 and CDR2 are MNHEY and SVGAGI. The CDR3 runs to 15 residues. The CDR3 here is CASSYSIQGNYGYTF. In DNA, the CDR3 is TGTGCCAGCAGTTACTCGATACAAGGGAACTATGGCTACACCTTC.

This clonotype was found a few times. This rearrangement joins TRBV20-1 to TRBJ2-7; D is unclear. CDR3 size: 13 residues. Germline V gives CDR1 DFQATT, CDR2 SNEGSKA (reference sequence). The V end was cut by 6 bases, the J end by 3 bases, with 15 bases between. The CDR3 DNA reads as TGCAGTGCGAAGTACAAGGCCAACTACGAGCAGTACTTC. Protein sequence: CSAKYKANYEQYF.

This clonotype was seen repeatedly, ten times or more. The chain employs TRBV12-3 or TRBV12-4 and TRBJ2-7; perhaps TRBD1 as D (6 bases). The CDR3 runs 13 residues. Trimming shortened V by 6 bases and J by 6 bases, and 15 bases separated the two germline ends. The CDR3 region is CASRPKDRIEQYF. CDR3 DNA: TGTGCCAGCAGGCCGAAGGACAGAATCGAGCAGTACTTC.